This entry features one T cell receptor (beta chain) sequence. What it binds is unknown. V lost 5 bases and J 3 bases, leaving 11 bases between the germline ends. Looked up from germline, CDR1 is MNHEY and CDR2 is SMNVEV (reference sequence). CDR3 length equals 14 residues. The second PCR ran roughly 6 to 12 cycles with a sample-barcoded 5' primer and J-beta primers. A tag from a template-switch adaptor with 12 random nucleotides marked each cDNA molecule. TCRdb recomputed calls from the 5' RACE reads with MiXCR, one row per CDR3 protein. The data contain about 940,000 distinct CDR3 sequences, around 46% of them singletons. Staff drew 8 to 10 milliliters of peripheral blood from each donor. The source of the sample is a study of blood T cells in healthy people across ages. Points from the study as a whole: A greater number of naive CD4+ cells and higher diversity distinguished long-lived donors from aged donors.

The clonotype comes from a man aged 25 to 40 in good health. The sample consisted of blood. The chain carries TRBV27 and TRBJ1-5, with a weak D call TRBD1 (5 bases). CDR3 sequence (DNA): TGTGCCAGCAGTGCAGGGTTCGCCAATCAGCCCCAGCATTTT. As protein: CASSAGFANQPQHF.